The 28 T cell receptor beta chains below all came from one sample that was sequenced in a study of T cells after yellow fever vaccination. Using its own MiXCR run on the 5' RACE reads, TCRdb lists one record per CDR3 protein. Among about 250,000 distinct CDR3 sequences listed, 3.6% were seen once. The material sequenced was PBMCs, taken 15 days after the yellow fever booster vaccination. These receptors all come from a man aged 18 to 29 who received the YFV17D yellow fever vaccine.

This clonotype was counted at least ten times. The V gene is TRBV7-9, the J gene TRBJ2-5; D could derive from TRBD1 or TRBD2 (5 bases each). CDR3 length equals 13 residues. Trimming pared 5 bases from V and 3 bases from J, leaving 10 bases between. CDR1 SEHNR and CDR2 FQNEAQ come from the germline V gene (reference sequence). CDR3 region: CASSRDVEETQYF. The DNA for the CDR3 is TGTGCCAGCAGCCGGGACGTAGAAGAGACCCAGTACTTC.

This clonotype has more than one count but fewer than ten. V and J are TRBV5-4 and TRBJ2-3; 13 bases match TRBD2. The CDR3 loop spans 16 amino acids. V was pared by 4 bases and J by 4 bases, with 6 bases of the junction left unmatched. CDR1 and CDR2 (germline): SGHNT, YYREEE (reference sequence). CDR3 sequence reads: CASSPTSGGWSDTQYF. The CDR3 DNA sequence: TGTGCCAGCAGCCCGACTAGCGGGGGGTGGTCAGATACGCAGTATTTT.

The table lists this clonotype with many counts. This chain links TRBV7-6 with TRBJ2-2; 11 bases agree with TRBD1. Germline V gene data show CDR1 as SGHVS and CDR2 as FNYEAQ. The V gene end was trimmed by 5 bases and the J gene end by 4 bases; junction bases not matched to a gene: 6. CDR3 length: 16 residues. The CDR3: CASSTPGTGGTGELFF. CDR3 DNA: TGTGCCAGCAGCACCCCCGGGACAGGGGGCACCGGGGAGCTGTTTTTT.

This clonotype appeared many times. V usage is TRBV5-1 and J usage is TRBJ2-7, with 8 bases fitting TRBD1. Germline CDR1 SGHRS, CDR2 YFSETQ. The trim removed 4 bases at V and 6 bases at J, leaving 9 bases unmatched. The CDR3 consists of 14 residues. The CDR3, as DNA: TGCGCCAGCAGCCCAGGGGACAGGTCCACCGAGCAGTACGTC. Translation gives CASSPGDRSTEQYV.

There are many counts of this clonotype. V usage is TRBV5-1 and J usage is TRBJ2-5; D gene unclear. CDR3 size: 14 residues. Germline loops: CDR1 SGHRS, CDR2 YFSETQ. Trimming shortened V by 6 bases and J by 5 bases, and 17 bases separated the two germline ends. CDR3 protein: CASTRAGVGETQYF. The CDR3 nucleotides are TGCGCCAGCACTCGGGCTGGGGTAGGGGAGACCCAGTACTTC. Full variable domain (rest looked up from reference TRBV5-1 and TRBJ2-5): KAGVTQTPRYLIKTRGQQVTLSCSPISGHRSVSWYQQTPGQGLQFLFEYFSETQRNKGNFPGRFSGRQFSNSRSEMNVSTLELGDSALYLCASTRAGVGETQYFGPGTRLLVL.

This clonotype was recorded many times. This chain connects TRBV20-1 to TRBJ2-7; 7 positions agree with TRBD2. The CDR3 extends over 14 amino acids. Germline trimming cut 2 bases from V and 3 bases from J; bases unmatched to any gene: 7. Per germline, CDR1 DFQATT and CDR2 SNEGSKA (reference sequence). CDR3 coding DNA: TGCAGTGCTAGAATGGCGGAGCGGGACTACGAGCAGTACGTC. This gives the protein CSARMAERDYEQYV.

Worth noting for this clonotype: A much larger clone sits a single nucleotide away, making a read error possible. The chain joins TRBV7-9 to TRBJ1-1; the D gene is possibly TRBD1 (6 bases). The CDR3 contains 13 residues. CDR1 is SEHNR, CDR2 FQNEAQ, per germline (reference sequence). CDR3: CASGLMEGQGSFF. CDR3 coding DNA: TGTGCCAGCGGCTTAATGGAGGGGCAGGGGTCTTTCTTT.

This clonotype was found many times. This rearrangement joins TRBV15 to TRBJ2-1; TRBD2 agrees at 14 bases. V lost 4 bases, J lost 9 bases, and 5 bases stayed unmatched. Germline CDR1 reads LNHNV; CDR2 reads YYDKDF (reference sequence). CDR3 length equals 15 residues. CDR3 in amino acids: CATSTGLAGGSEQFF. CDR3 in DNA: TGTGCCACCAGCACTGGACTAGCGGGGGGTAGTGAGCAGTTCTTC.

This clonotype was observed many times. This chain links TRBV20-1 with TRBJ1-6; weak D call: TRBD1 (6 bases). This CDR3 spans 13 amino acids. Trimming took 0 bases from V and 9 from J, leaving 9 bases between them. Germline CDR1 DFQATT, CDR2 SNEGSKA (reference sequence). CDR3 nucleotide sequence: TGCAGTGCTAGAGACAGGGGTGGTTCACCCCTCCACTTT. Its protein product is CSARDRGGSPLHF.

This clonotype came up many times. In DNA form, the CDR3 reads TGTGCCAGCAGCTCCCGAAATGGAAGCGGGGGGGCTCGCAAGAATGAGCAGTTCTTC. It encodes CASSSRNGSGGARKNEQFF. This chain links TRBV7-8 with TRBJ2-1; TRBD2 matches at 10 bases. Trimming removed 4 bases from V and 7 bases from J; junction bases left unmatched: 19. This CDR3 region has 19 residues. In germline, CDR1 is SGHVS, CDR2 FQNEAQ.

This clonotype was observed many times. This chain joins TRBV12-3 or TRBV12-4 and TRBJ2-2; the D gene could be TRBD1 or TRBD2 (6 bases each). The germline V and J ends were trimmed by 4 bases and 6 bases, with 12 bases remaining between them. The CDR3 extends over 14 amino acids. The CDR3 region is CASSSLGGAGELFF. CDR3 nucleotides: TGTGCCAGCAGTTCCCTGGGGGGCGCCGGGGAGCTGTTTTTT.

DNA of the CDR3: TGTGCCAGCAGCCGCGGACAGGGACGGAATTCACCCCTCCACTTT. Translation gives CASSRGQGRNSPLHF. The rearrangement joins TRBV7-8 to TRBJ1-6, with 8 bases lining up with TRBD1. The CDR3 length is 15 residues. Trimming at V came to 5 bases and at J to 7 bases, leaving 7 bases not matched to a gene. The germline CDR1 and CDR2 sequences are SGHVS and FQNEAQ.

Ten or more counts support this clonotype. The CDR3: CATSKTRDLAGYRDTQYF. CDR3 in DNA: TGTGCCACCAGCAAGACGAGAGACCTAGCGGGGTATAGAGATACGCAGTATTTT. J is TRBJ2-3 and V is TRBV15, with 9 bases matching TRBD2. The J segment lost 5 bases and the V segment lost 4 bases, leaving 16 bases of the junction unmatched. CDR3 length: 18 amino acids. In germline, CDR1 is LNHNV, CDR2 YYDKDF (reference sequence).

The table lists this clonotype with many counts. This rearrangement joins TRBV6-2 or TRBV6-3 to TRBJ2-1; D ambiguous. The germline V gene encodes CDR1 MNHEY and CDR2 SVGEGT. This CDR3 has 13 amino acids. Between the trimmed V and J ends, which lost 2 bases and 8 bases, there was a span of 10 bases. The CDR3 loop is CASSYGLVDEQFF. The CDR3 DNA follows: TGTGCCAGCAGTTACGGTCTTGTAGATGAGCAGTTCTTC.

In its sample, this clonotype was seen many times. This rearrangement joins TRBV27 to TRBJ1-5, with D tentatively TRBD1 (6 bases). Trimming left V 8 bases short and J 2 bases short, with 13 bases between. The CDR3 is made up of 14 amino acids. CDR1 MNHEY and CDR2 SMNVEV come from the germline V gene (reference sequence). The CDR3 region has the DNA TGTGCCAGCCAGGGAGGGGGACGCAATCAGCCCCAGCATTTT. This translates into CASQGGGRNQPQHF.

The table lists this clonotype with many counts. V and J are TRBV21-1 and TRBJ2-1; TRBD1, as called in the table, went unchecked against the DNA. TRBV21-1 is flagged as a pseudogene. This CDR3 spans 17 amino acids. For the CDR3, the DNA is TGTGCCAGCAGCAAAGAGGGGGCTCGTACCTCCTACAATGAGCAGTTCTTC. Encoded protein: CASSKEGARTSYNEQFF.

This clonotype occurred many times. The J gene is TRBJ2-2, the V gene TRBV5-1, with TRBD1 matching 8 bases. The CDR3 has 15 amino acids. V dropped 4 bases and J dropped 7; count of bases not matched to a gene: 9. Per germline, CDR1 SGHRS and CDR2 YFSETQ. CDR3 amino acids: CASSPTTGVFGELFF. The DNA for the CDR3 is TGCGCCAGCAGCCCTACGACAGGGGTTTTCGGGGAGCTGTTTTTT.

The sample holds many counts of this clonotype. This sequence joins TRBV7-9 and TRBJ2-5, with D unresolved. Trimming shortened V by 2 bases and J by 2 bases, and 3 bases separated the two germline ends. The CDR3 totals 12 residues. Germline V gives CDR1 SEHNR, CDR2 FQNEAQ (reference sequence). The CDR3 spells CASSLQQETQYF. The CDR3 DNA reads as TGTGCCAGCAGCTTACAGCAAGAGACCCAGTACTTC.

This clonotype was seen repeatedly, ten times or more. The gene calls are TRBV4-3 and TRBJ2-3; the D is unclear. The CDR3 loop spans 14 amino acids. V was cut by 0 bases and J by 4 bases, with 8 bases left in between. From germline, CDR1 is LGHNA and CDR2 YSLEER. The CDR3 reads CASSQDGHADTQYF. In DNA, the CDR3 is TGCGCCAGCAGCCAAGATGGTCATGCAGATACGCAGTATTTT.

The table lists this clonotype with many counts. The chain recombines TRBV4-1 with TRBJ2-7; no definite D call. CDR3 size: 15 residues. The germline CDR1 and CDR2 sequences are MGHRA and YSYEKL. Trimming removed 1 base from V and 0 bases from J, with 10 bases in between. CDR3 in amino acids: CASSQGPFSSYEQYF. In nucleotides, the CDR3 is TGCGCCAGCAGCCAAGGACCCTTCAGCTCCTACGAGCAGTACTTC.

This clonotype was recorded at least ten times. This chain joins TRBV7-9 and TRBJ2-5; the match to TRBD1 covers 9 bases. CDR1 and CDR2 from the germline V gene are SEHNR and FQNEAQ (reference sequence). V gave up 5 bases and J gave up 6 bases; unmatched junction bases: 10. The CDR3 has 15 residues. The CDR3 sequence is CASSRQGGILKTQYF. CDR3 DNA: TGTGCCAGCAGCCGACAGGGGGGGATCTTGAAGACCCAGTACTTC.

This clonotype was counted at least ten times. V is TRBV7-2 and J is TRBJ1-2, with a tentative D call TRBD1 (5 bases). The CDR3 is 14 amino acids. The V end was cut by 0 bases, the J end by 2 bases, with 7 bases between. Looked up from germline, CDR1 is SGHTA and CDR2 is FQGNSA. The chain's CDR3 is CASSLARQNYGYTF. CDR3 DNA: TGTGCCAGCAGCTTAGCAAGACAGAACTATGGCTACACCTTC.

This clonotype was counted at least ten times. The rearrangement uses TRBV7-8 and TRBJ1-5; D gene unclear. This CDR3 is built from 14 residues. CDR1 SGHVS and CDR2 FQNEAQ come from the germline V gene. The ends were cut back, 3 bases at V and 5 bases at J, with 11 bases in the middle. Written as DNA, the CDR3 is TGTGCCAGCAGCTTCCAAGACACCGATCAGCCCCAGCATTTT. This codes for CASSFQDTDQPQHF.

This clonotype was picked up many times. The chain carries TRBV5-1 and TRBJ2-1; 9 bases align to TRBD1. V lost 4 bases to trimming and J lost 8 bases; unmatched junction nucleotides: 4. There are 13 residues in the CDR3. Germline V lookup: CDR1 SGHRS, CDR2 YFSETQ. The CDR3 bases are TGCGCCAGCAGCAGTGACAGGGGGGATGAGCAGTTCTTC. Amino acids: CASSSDRGDEQFF.

This clonotype was observed at least ten times. The chain links TRBV7-2 to TRBJ2-5; 8 nucleotides line up with TRBD2. Germline V gives CDR1 SGHTA, CDR2 FQGNSA. Unmatched junction bases numbered 5, after V lost 3 bases and J lost 2 bases. The CDR3 has 15 amino acids. CDR3 region: CASSFSGAGQETQYF. The CDR3 nucleotides read TGTGCCAGCAGCTTTAGCGGGGCTGGGCAAGAGACCCAGTACTTC.

In its sample, this clonotype was seen many times. The V and J genes are TRBV5-1 and TRBJ2-3, with 10 bases aligning to TRBD2. CDR3 length: 17 residues. Trimming at V came to 0 bases and at J to 5 bases, leaving 9 bases not matched to a gene. Germline values: CDR1 SGHRS, CDR2 YFSETQ. The CDR3 is CASSLELSGGGEDTQYF. Written as DNA, the CDR3 is TGCGCCAGCAGCTTGGAACTGAGCGGGGGGGGTGAAGATACGCAGTATTTT.

This clonotype was observed at least ten times. This rearrangement joins TRBV5-1 to TRBJ2-5; tentative D call: TRBD2 (6 bases). The CDR3 contains 15 residues. Germline V gene lookup returns CDR1 SGHRS and CDR2 YFSETQ. V was trimmed by 4 bases and J by 0 bases, leaving 13 bases between them. CDR3 protein: CASSTNRDYQETQYF. CDR3 nucleotides: TGCGCCAGCAGCACTAACCGGGACTACCAAGAGACCCAGTACTTC.

This clonotype was found many times. The chain employs TRBV5-5 and TRBJ1-2, with a weak D call TRBD1 (6 bases). The CDR3 runs to 14 residues. Germline CDR1 reads SGHKS; CDR2 reads YYEKEE (reference sequence). V was clipped by 0 bases and J by 7 bases, with 13 bases between them. The CDR3 reads CASSLVGGMGGYTF. For the CDR3, the DNA is TGTGCCAGCAGCTTGGTTGGGGGCATGGGTGGCTACACCTTC.